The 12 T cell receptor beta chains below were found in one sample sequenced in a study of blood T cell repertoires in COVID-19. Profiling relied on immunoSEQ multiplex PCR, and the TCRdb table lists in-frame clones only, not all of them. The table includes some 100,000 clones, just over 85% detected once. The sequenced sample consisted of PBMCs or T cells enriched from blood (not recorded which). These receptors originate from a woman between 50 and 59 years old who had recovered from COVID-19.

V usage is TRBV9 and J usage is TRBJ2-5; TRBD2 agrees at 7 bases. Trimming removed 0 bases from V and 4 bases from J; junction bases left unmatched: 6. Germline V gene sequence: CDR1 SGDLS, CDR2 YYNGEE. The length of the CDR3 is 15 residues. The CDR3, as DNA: TGTGCCAGCAGCGTAGGCCCTAGCGGTTTAGAGACCCAGTACTTC. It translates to CASSVGPSGLETQYF.

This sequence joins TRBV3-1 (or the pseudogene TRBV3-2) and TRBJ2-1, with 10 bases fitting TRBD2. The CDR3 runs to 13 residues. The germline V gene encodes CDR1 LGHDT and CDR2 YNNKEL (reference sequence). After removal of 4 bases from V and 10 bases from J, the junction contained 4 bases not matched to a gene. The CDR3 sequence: CASSRSGGREQFF. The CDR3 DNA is TGTGCCAGCAGCCGTAGCGGGGGGCGAGAGCAGTTCTTC.

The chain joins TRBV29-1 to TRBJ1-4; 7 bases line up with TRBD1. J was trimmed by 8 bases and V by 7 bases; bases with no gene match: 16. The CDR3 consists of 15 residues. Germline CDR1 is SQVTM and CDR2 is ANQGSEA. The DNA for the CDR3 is TGCAGCGCGGCGGGACCAGCAGGGGGTGGAGAAAAACTGTTTTTT. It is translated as CSAAGPAGGGEKLFF.

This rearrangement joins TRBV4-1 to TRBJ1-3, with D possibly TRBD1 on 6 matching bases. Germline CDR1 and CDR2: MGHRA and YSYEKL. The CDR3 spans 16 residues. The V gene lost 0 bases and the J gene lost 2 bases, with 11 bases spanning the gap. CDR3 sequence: CASSQDHGTPGNTIYF. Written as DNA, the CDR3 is TGCGCCAGCAGCCAAGACCATGGGACACCTGGAAACACCATATATTTT.

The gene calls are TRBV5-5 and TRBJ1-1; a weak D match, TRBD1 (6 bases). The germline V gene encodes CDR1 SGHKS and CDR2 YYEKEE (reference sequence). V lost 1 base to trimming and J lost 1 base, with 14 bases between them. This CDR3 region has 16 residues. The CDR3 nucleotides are TGTGCCAGCAGCTTGACTCCCGGGACAACGAACACTGAAGCTTTCTTT. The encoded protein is CASSLTPGTTNTEAFF.

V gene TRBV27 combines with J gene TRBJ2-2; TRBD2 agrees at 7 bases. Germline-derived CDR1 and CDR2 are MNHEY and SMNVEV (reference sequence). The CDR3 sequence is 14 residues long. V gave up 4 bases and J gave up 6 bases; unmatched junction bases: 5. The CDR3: CASSWVAGAGELFF. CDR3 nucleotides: TGTGCCAGCAGTTGGGTCGCGGGGGCCGGGGAGCTGTTTTTT.

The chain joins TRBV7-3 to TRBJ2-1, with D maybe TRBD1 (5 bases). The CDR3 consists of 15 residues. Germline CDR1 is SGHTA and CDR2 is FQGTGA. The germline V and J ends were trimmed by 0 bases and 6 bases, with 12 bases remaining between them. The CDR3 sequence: CASSLTGLGANEQFF. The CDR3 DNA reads TGTGCCAGCAGCTTAACTGGGCTAGGGGCCAATGAGCAGTTCTTC.

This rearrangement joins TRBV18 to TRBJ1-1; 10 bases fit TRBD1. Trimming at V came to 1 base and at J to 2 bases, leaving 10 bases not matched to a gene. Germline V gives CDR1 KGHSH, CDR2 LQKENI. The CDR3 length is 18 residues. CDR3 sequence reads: CASSPRPGQGTFNTEAFF. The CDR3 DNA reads TGTGCCAGCTCACCACGACCGGGACAGGGGACTTTCAACACTGAAGCTTTCTTT.

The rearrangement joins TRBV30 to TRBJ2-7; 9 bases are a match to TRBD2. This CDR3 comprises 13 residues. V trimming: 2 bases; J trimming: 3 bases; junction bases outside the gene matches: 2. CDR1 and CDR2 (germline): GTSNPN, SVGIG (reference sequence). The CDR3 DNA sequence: TGTGCCTGGAGTCTGACTAGCGGCTACGAGCAGTACTTC. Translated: CAWSLTSGYEQYF.

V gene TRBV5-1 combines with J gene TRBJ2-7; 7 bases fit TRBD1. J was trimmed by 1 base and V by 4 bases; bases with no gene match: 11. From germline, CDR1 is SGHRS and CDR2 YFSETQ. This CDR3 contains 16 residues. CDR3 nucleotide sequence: TGCGCCAGCAGCCCTAAACCGGGACAGTCATCCTACGAGCAGTACTTC. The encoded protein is CASSPKPGQSSYEQYF.

The chain's CDR3 is CASRTGDQPQHF. The CDR3 DNA sequence: TGTGCCAGTCGGACGGGGGATCAGCCCCAGCATTTT. The chain recombines TRBV19 with TRBJ1-5; TRBD1 might be the D (5 bases). V dropped 8 bases and J dropped 5 bases, with 10 bases sitting between them. There are 12 residues in the CDR3. Germline values: CDR1 LNHDA, CDR2 SQIVND (reference sequence).

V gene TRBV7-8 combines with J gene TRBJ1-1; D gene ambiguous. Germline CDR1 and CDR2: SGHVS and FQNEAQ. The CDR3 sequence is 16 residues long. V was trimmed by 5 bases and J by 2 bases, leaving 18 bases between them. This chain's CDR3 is CASSIRNDRGNTEAFF. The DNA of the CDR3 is TGTGCCAGCAGCATAAGGAACGATCGGGGAAACACTGAAGCTTTCTTT.